The clone carrying this T cell receptor (beta chain) was seen repeatedly, ten times or more. This sample is part of a study of regulatory T cells in long-lasting Graves disease. Overall study context: Graves' patients with a new diagnosis had received antithyroid drugs under 3 months.

Specified time point: newly diagnosed GD, antithyroid drugs for less than 3 months. From RNA extracted from PBMCs, the TCR library was made. The TCR beta library used iRepertoire HTBI primers with Arm-PCR amplification of CDR3. TCRdb analysed the multiplex PCR reads with MiXCR anew, one entry per CDR3 protein. The sample lists about 420,000 distinct CDR3 sequences, about a sixth occurring once. The same data also went into a second study, on T cells in Graves' hyperthyroidism and ophthalmopathy. That work adds: Diagnostic assessment was based on clinical symptoms, serum thyroxine and TRAb, thyroid ultrasound and orbital computed tomography. An initial round of RT-PCR targeting the TCR CDR3 relied on the HTBI primer set.

This sample comprised peripheral blood mononuclear cells (PBMCs), obtained at new diagnosis, from a patient treated with antithyroid drugs. The source of this sequence is a woman younger than 35 with Graves disease.

DNA of the CDR3: TGTGCCAGTTCGACAGGTATCGATCAGCCCCAGCATTTT. This translates into CASSTGIDQPQHF. The chain combines TRBV27 with TRBJ1-5; D perhaps matches TRBD1 (6 bases). The CDR3 has 13 amino acids. CDR1 is MNHEY, CDR2 SMNVEV, per germline (reference sequence). V was clipped by 9 bases and J by 5 bases, with 14 bases between them.